The 16 T cell receptor beta chains presented below share a single source sample, sequenced in a study of cytomegalovirus exposure and HLA in healthy donors (dated by TCRdb to the late 2010s). Libraries were made using the immunoSEQ multiplex PCR assay. A mixture of 60 forward primers for TCR Vbeta segments and 13 reverse primers for TCR Jbeta segments was used in the multiplex PCR. Here the immuneACCESS table is served through TCRdb, limited to in-frame sequences with V and J called. Missing clones are a known gap in these copies; in checked studies unresolved V genes cover under half, and the rest lacks a known reason. For this sample the table gives around 210,000 clones, of which about 77% were detected only once. The ten largest clones add up to about 0.47% of the sample. Sequencing input: PBMCs. These receptors originate from a boy younger than 18 in good health and CMV-seronegative.

V is TRBV4-2 and J is TRBJ2-2; 8 bases map to TRBD2. V lost 4 bases to trimming and J lost 3 bases; unmatched junction nucleotides: 16. CDR3 length: 19 residues. The germline V gene has CDR1 LGHNA and CDR2 YNFKEQ. The CDR3 nucleotides read TGTGCCAGCAGCCCGAACCAACCCGCGGGGGGTCTAGACACCGGGGAGCTGTTTTTT. Residues: CASSPNQPAGGLDTGELFF.

The chain carries TRBV7-9 and TRBJ1-4; perhaps TRBD1 as D (6 bases). V was trimmed by 5 bases and J by 6 bases, leaving 10 bases between them. This CDR3 is 13 amino acids long. CDR1 is SEHNR and CDR2 is FQNEAQ in the germline V gene (reference sequence). CDR3 DNA sequence: TGTGCCAGCAGCGCCGGACAGTATGAAAAACTGTTTTTT. Amino acid sequence: CASSAGQYEKLFF.

The gene calls are TRBV28 and TRBJ1-1; the D gene is possibly TRBD1 (6 bases). Deletions cut 6 bases from V and 5 bases from J, with 19 bases between. The CDR3 contains 15 residues. Germline values: CDR1 MDHEN, CDR2 SYDVKM. The chain's CDR3 is CASRPQLGGPTEAFF. The CDR3 region has the DNA TGTGCCAGCAGACCCCAACTTGGGGGCCCGACTGAAGCTTTCTTT.

The CDR3: CASGQGGNQPQHF. The CDR3 DNA is TGTGCCAGCGGACAGGGCGGCAATCAGCCCCAGCATTTT. The chain employs TRBV2 and TRBJ1-5; TRBD1 matches at 8 bases. This CDR3 is 13 amino acids long. Germline V gene data show CDR1 as SNHLY and CDR2 as FYNNEI. Trimming cost V 8 bases and J 2 bases; bases outside gene matches: 2.

This clone has a handful of counts. The chain joins TRBV9 to TRBJ1-2; unclear D gene. Germline CDR1 SGDLS, CDR2 YYNGEE. Between the trimmed V and J ends, which lost 0 bases and 7 bases, there was a span of 13 bases. This CDR3 comprises 14 residues. As DNA, the CDR3 is TGTGCCAGCAGCGTAGGGCCAGAGGAGGCTGGCTACACCTTC. It yields the protein CASSVGPEEAGYTF.

The chain uses TRBV5-4 and TRBJ2-1; 11 bases align to TRBD2. CDR1 is SGHNT and CDR2 is YYREEE in the germline V gene (reference sequence). J gave up 10 bases and V 0 bases, and 3 bases lay outside the gene matches. This CDR3 has 14 amino acids. CDR3 amino acids: CASSLGASGREQFF. Here the CDR3 DNA reads TGTGCCAGCAGCTTGGGGGCTAGCGGGAGGGAGCAGTTCTTC. The full variable domain, with the rest looked up from reference TRBV5-4 and TRBJ2-1, is ETGVTQSPTHLIKTRGQQVTLRCSSQSGHNTVSWYQQALGQGPQFIFQYYREEENGRGNFPPRFSGLQFPNYSSELNVNALELDDSALYLCASSLGASGREQFFGPGTRLTVL.

The genes are TRBV7-7 and TRBJ2-1, with TRBD1 as a possible D gene (6 bases). Trimming pared 2 bases from V and 8 bases from J, leaving 19 bases between. From germline, CDR1 is SSHAT and CDR2 FNYEAQ (reference sequence). This CDR3 spans 16 amino acids. The CDR3 here is CASSLLTNSEGDEQFF. CDR3 bases: TGTGCCAGCAGCTTACTGACCAATTCTGAGGGGGATGAGCAGTTCTTC. Based on the CDR3 plus reference TRBV7-7 and TRBJ2-1, the full variable domain is GAGVSQSPRYKVTKRGQDVTLRCDPISSHATLYWYQQALGQGPEFLTYFNYEAQPDKSGLPSDRFSAERPEGSISTLTIQRTEQRDSAMYRCASSLLTNSEGDEQFFGPGTRLTVL.

V is TRBV4-1 and J is TRBJ1-1, with D possibly matching TRBD1 (5 bases). This CDR3 has 14 residues. Per germline, CDR1 MGHRA and CDR2 YSYEKL. Trimming took off 1 base at V and 1 base at J, with 7 bases between the two ends. CDR3 in DNA: TGCGCCAGCAGCCAAGGACAGCCGAACACTGAAGCTTTCTTT. This gives the protein CASSQGQPNTEAFF.

This sequence joins TRBV7-9 and TRBJ2-7, with 9 bases matching TRBD1. The germline CDR1 and CDR2 sequences are SEHNR and FQNEAQ (reference sequence). The CDR3 spans 15 residues. Unmatched junction bases numbered 10, after V lost 4 bases and J lost 6 bases. CDR3 DNA: TGTGCCAGCAGCTCGTGGGGACAGGGTCGGGGCGAGCAGTACTTC. Translation: CASSSWGQGRGEQYF.

The V gene is TRBV9, the J gene TRBJ2-5, with 8 bases identical to TRBD2. CDR3 length: 16 residues. Germline values: CDR1 SGDLS, CDR2 YYNGEE. Trimming took 2 bases from V and 1 from J; bases not matched to a gene: 7. The DNA of the CDR3 is TGTGCCAGCAGCGTTGCGAGCGGGGGTCTCCAAGAGACCCAGTACTTC. This gives the protein CASSVASGGLQETQYF.

This chain joins TRBV2 and TRBJ2-1; 9 bases map to TRBD2. Trimming took 4 bases from V and 10 from J; bases not matched to a gene: 11. Germline V gene sequence: CDR1 SNHLY, CDR2 FYNNEI. This CDR3 has 15 amino acids. The CDR3 is CASSGAGGPRVEQFF. Written as DNA, the CDR3 is TGTGCCAGCAGTGGGGCGGGAGGGCCAAGAGTGGAGCAGTTCTTC.

The chain recombines TRBV9 with TRBJ2-1; D is unclear. Trimming shortened V by 0 bases and J by 4 bases, and 11 bases separated the two germline ends. CDR1 SGDLS and CDR2 YYNGEE come from the germline V gene. There are 15 residues in the CDR3. Here the CDR3 DNA reads TGTGCCAGCAGCGTAGCCCAGACTCCTTACAATGAGCAGTTCTTC. It translates to CASSVAQTPYNEQFF. Full variable domain (remainder filled in from reference TRBV9 and TRBJ2-1): DSGVTQTPKHLITATGQRVTLRCSPRSGDLSVYWYQQSLDQGLQFLIQYYNGEERAKGNILERFSAQQFPDLHSELNLSSLELGDSALYFCASSVAQTPYNEQFFGPGTRLTVL.

This chain joins TRBV6-5 and TRBJ2-7; a possible D gene is TRBD2 (6 bases). Germline-derived CDR1 and CDR2 are MNHEY and SVGAGI. This CDR3 is built from 13 residues. Trimming took 5 bases from V and 3 from J, leaving 11 bases between them. Written as DNA, the CDR3 is TGTGCCAGCAGTCGGGAGAATTTCTACGAGCAGTACTTC. This codes for CASSRENFYEQYF.

The CDR3 nucleotides are TGCGCCAGCAGCTTGGAAGGCCACAGGCCCTACAATGAGCAGTTCTTC. Encoded protein: CASSLEGHRPYNEQFF. The chain has TRBV5-1 and TRBJ2-1, with D maybe TRBD1 (5 bases). Deletions cut 0 bases from V and 2 bases from J, with 12 bases between. The CDR3 consists of 16 residues. Germline V gene data show CDR1 as SGHRS and CDR2 as YFSETQ.

J is TRBJ2-3 and V is TRBV6-6, with 11 bases aligning to TRBD1. From germline, CDR1 is MNHNY and CDR2 SVGAGI (reference sequence). V lost 5 bases, J lost 3 bases, and 4 bases stayed unmatched. The CDR3 is 15 amino acids. The CDR3 DNA follows: TGTGCCAGCAGTAACCGGGACAGGGGGACAGATACGCAGTATTTT. Translation gives CASSNRDRGTDTQYF.

The gene calls are TRBV6-6 and TRBJ2-1; weak D call: TRBD1 (6 bases). The CDR3 has 15 amino acids. Germline assignment: CDR1 MNHNY and CDR2 SVGAGI (reference sequence). With 2 bases removed from V and 7 bases from J, the gap between germline ends came to 15 bases. CDR3 sequence reads: CASSYVSGDRNEQFF. The DNA of the CDR3 is TGTGCCAGCAGTTACGTCTCAGGGGATAGGAATGAGCAGTTCTTC.